A single sample gave rise to the 20 T cell receptor beta chains below, sequenced in a study of blood T cell repertoires in COVID-19. TCRdb keeps only in-frame clones here, not all; method: immunoSEQ multiplex PCR. Of 240,000 or so clones in the sample, 85% to 90% are singletons; the top ten hold just over 0.85%. Sequenced sample: PBMCs or T cells enriched from blood (not recorded which). The receptors derive from a man in his fifties or sixties who had been exposed to COVID-19.

V and J are TRBV18 and TRBJ2-3; possible D gene TRBD1, 5 bases. CDR1 and CDR2 (germline): KGHSH, LQKENI. CDR3 length: 18 residues. With 3 bases removed from V and 1 base from J, the gap between germline ends came to 20 bases. DNA of the CDR3: TGTGCCAGCTCACCGACCGCCGAGACAGCCCCTGGCACAGATACGCAGTATTTT. Encoded protein: CASSPTAETAPGTDTQYF.

The chain carries TRBV11-3 and TRBJ2-5, with a weak D call TRBD1 (5 bases). The CDR3 has 15 residues. Germline lookup yields CDR1 SGHNT and CDR2 YENEEA. The germline V and J ends were trimmed by 5 bases and 5 bases, with 18 bases remaining between them. CDR3 residues: CASSRPAWGDETQYF. The CDR3 region has the DNA TGTGCCAGCAGCCGCCCAGCATGGGGCGATGAGACCCAGTACTTC.

The gene calls are TRBV15 and TRBJ1-2; 7 nucleotides match TRBD1. CDR3 length equals 14 residues. Germline assignment: CDR1 LNHNV and CDR2 YYDKDF (reference sequence). The ends lost 3 bases at V and 8 bases at J; junction bases unmatched: 9. The CDR3 loop is CATSSRTTGKGYTF. The CDR3 DNA reads as TGTGCCACCAGCAGCCGAACGACAGGGAAAGGCTACACCTTC.

This clone has only one observation. This chain connects TRBV18 to TRBJ2-7; D gene unclear. The V and J ends lost 3 bases and 0 bases respectively, with 6 bases between them. CDR3 length: 13 amino acids. Per the germline V gene, CDR1 is KGHSH and CDR2 is LQKENI. CDR3 loop: CASSPGNSYEQYF. CDR3 nucleotide sequence: TGTGCCAGCTCACCGGGCAACTCCTACGAGCAGTACTTC.

The chain combines TRBV27 with TRBJ2-3, with 8 bases lining up with TRBD2. Germline values: CDR1 MNHEY, CDR2 SMNVEV (reference sequence). With V trimmed by 4 bases and J by 12 bases, 15 bases remained unmatched. The CDR3 sequence is 15 residues long. CDR3 sequence (DNA): TGTGCCAGCAGTTATAGATCCAAACTAGCGGATCTCCAGTATTTT. Its translation: CASSYRSKLADLQYF.

The chain combines TRBV6-5 with TRBJ1-6, with D tentatively TRBD1 (6 bases). The CDR3 has 13 amino acids. V lost 6 bases to trimming and J lost 9 bases, with 12 bases between them. Germline assignment: CDR1 MNHEY and CDR2 SVGAGI. The CDR3 DNA follows: TGTGCCAGCAGCCTAAGGGGGGGTTCACCCCTCCACTTT. Its protein is CASSLRGGSPLHF.

This clone has only one observation. The rearrangement uses TRBV18 and TRBJ2-3; 7 bases match TRBD1. The germline V gene has CDR1 KGHSH and CDR2 LQKENI. The CDR3 spans 15 residues. The ends lost 3 bases at V and 0 bases at J; junction bases unmatched: 3. CDR3 loop: CASSPMTGSTDTQYF. In DNA form, the CDR3 reads TGTGCCAGCTCACCTATGACAGGGAGCACAGATACGCAGTATTTT.

This chain connects TRBV2 to TRBJ2-1, with 7 bases fitting TRBD2. The CDR3 runs to 15 residues. Germline CDR1 SNHLY, CDR2 FYNNEI. The V gene end was trimmed by 8 bases and the J gene end by 1 base; junction bases not matched to a gene: 8. The CDR3 protein is CASRQREGSYNEQFF. Written as DNA, the CDR3 is TGTGCCAGCCGGCAAAGGGAGGGATCCTACAATGAGCAGTTCTTC.

This chain links TRBV10-2 with TRBJ1-2; 8 bases map to TRBD1. The CDR3 totals 15 residues. Germline trimming cut 2 bases from V and 4 bases from J; bases unmatched to any gene: 6. CDR1 WSHSY and CDR2 SAAADI come from the germline V gene. CDR3 nucleotide sequence: TGCGCCAGCAGTGAGCCCCGACAGGGGCTCTATGGCTACACCTTC. It encodes CASSEPRQGLYGYTF.

The chain combines TRBV11-2 with TRBJ2-1, with D possibly TRBD1 on 6 matching bases. Between the trimmed V and J ends, which lost 3 bases and 8 bases, there was a span of 17 bases. Germline V lookup: CDR1 SGHAT, CDR2 FQNNGV. The CDR3 is 15 amino acids. For the CDR3, the DNA is TGTGCCAGCAGCTTGGGGGCAGGGTTGGTGGATGAGCAGTTCTTC. It codes for CASSLGAGLVDEQFF. The variable domain in full, completed from reference TRBV11-2 and TRBJ2-1, reads EAGVAQSPRYKIIEKRQSVAFWCNPISGHATLYWYQQILGQGPKLLIQFQNNGVVDDSQLPKDRFSAERLKGVDSTLKIQPAKLEDSAVYLCASSLGAGLVDEQFFGPGTRLTVL.

This chain uses TRBV15 with TRBJ2-5; TRBD2 agrees at 11 bases. Looked up from germline, CDR1 is LNHNV and CDR2 is YYDKDF (reference sequence). Unmatched junction bases numbered 4, after V lost 5 bases and J lost 2 bases. The CDR3 runs to 15 residues. The CDR3 protein is CATSARLAGQETQYF. Here the CDR3 DNA reads TGTGCCACCAGCGCAAGACTAGCGGGACAAGAGACCCAGTACTTC.

The CDR3 spells CASSLSLLAGDTGELFF. The CDR3 nucleotides are TGTGCCAGCAGCTTATCTCTACTAGCGGGAGATACCGGGGAGCTGTTTTTT. The chain links TRBV11-2 to TRBJ2-2; 11 nucleotides agree with TRBD2. Germline V CDR1 and CDR2: SGHAT, FQNNGV. The CDR3 totals 17 residues. Losses at the gene ends were 2 bases for V and 5 bases for J; bases not matched to a gene: 7.

The chain combines TRBV3-1 (or the pseudogene TRBV3-2) with TRBJ1-1; perhaps TRBD1 as D (5 bases). Germline CDR1 reads LGHDT; CDR2 reads YNNKEL (reference sequence). This CDR3 has 12 amino acids. V gave up 1 base and J gave up 11 bases, with 11 bases separating them. The CDR3 reads CASSQVGGMAFF. CDR3 DNA sequence: TGTGCCAGCAGCCAAGTCGGGGGGATGGCTTTCTTT.

This sequence joins TRBV7-2 and TRBJ1-6, with D possibly matching TRBD1 (5 bases). V gave up 5 bases and J gave up 7 bases, with 15 bases separating them. In germline, CDR1 is SGHTA, CDR2 FQGNSA. This CDR3 spans 15 amino acids. Here the CDR3 DNA reads TGTGCCAGCAGCGCCTCCCGGGGGGGGAATTCACCCCTCCACTTT. Translating it yields CASSASRGGNSPLHF.

The chain carries TRBV4-2 and TRBJ2-5, with 8 bases matching TRBD2. Germline loops: CDR1 LGHNA, CDR2 YNFKEQ. J lost 1 base, V lost 4 bases, and 11 bases had no gene match. The length of the CDR3 is 17 residues. As DNA, the CDR3 is TGTGCCAGCAGCCTGGCGGGGGGACTTATAGGCCAAGAGACCCAGTACTTC. Translated, it gives CASSLAGGLIGQETQYF.

The DNA for the CDR3 is TGCAGCGTTGGACAGAGCTCTGGAAACACCATATATTTT. This translates into CSVGQSSGNTIYF. V usage is TRBV29-1 and J usage is TRBJ1-3, with D possibly matching TRBD1 (5 bases). Germline V gene sequence: CDR1 SQVTM, CDR2 ANQGSEA. V was trimmed by 4 bases and J by 0 bases, leaving 7 bases between them. This CDR3 comprises 13 residues.

The chain has TRBV6-5 and TRBJ1-2; D is possibly TRBD1 (6 bases). Trimming pared 4 bases from V and 7 bases from J, leaving 13 bases between. The germline gives CDR1 MNHEY, CDR2 SVGAGI. The CDR3 covers 13 residues. As DNA, the CDR3 is TGTGCCAGCAGTTCCCAGGGGAGGGGTGGCTACACCTTC. As protein: CASSSQGRGGYTF.

The genes are TRBV27 and TRBJ1-1; TRBD1 is a possible D gene (6 bases). Per germline, CDR1 MNHEY and CDR2 SMNVEV (reference sequence). V lost 2 bases and J 4 bases, leaving 8 bases between the germline ends. The CDR3 is made up of 13 amino acids. In DNA form, the CDR3 reads TGTGCCAGCAGTTTAAGCAGGGGCACTGAAGCTTTCTTT. This gives the protein CASSLSRGTEAFF.

The chain is built from TRBV5-1 and TRBJ2-3; 7 bases align to TRBD2. Looked up from germline, CDR1 is SGHRS and CDR2 is YFSETQ. V lost 1 base and J lost 1; bases outside the gene matches: 12. This CDR3 region has 18 residues. The CDR3 loop is CASSLSASGRGGTDTQYF. The CDR3 coding sequence is TGCGCCAGCAGCTTGAGCGCTAGCGGACGAGGAGGCACAGATACGCAGTATTTT.

This clone appeared once. The chain employs TRBV11-2 and TRBJ2-1; 10 nucleotides match TRBD2. The CDR3 runs 14 residues. The ends lost 1 base at V and 8 bases at J; junction bases unmatched: 2. Germline CDR1 is SGHAT and CDR2 is FQNNGV. For the CDR3, the DNA is TGTGCCAGCAGCTTAGGGCTAGCGGGAGATGAGCAGTTCTTC. It translates to CASSLGLAGDEQFF.